Below, 9 T cell receptor beta chains from the same sample are listed, as sequenced in a study of blood T cell repertoires in COVID-19. Some clones are missing from TCRdb's copy, which holds only in-frame ones; the method was immunoSEQ multiplex PCR. This sample yields approximately 97,000 clones, of which 81% are seen a single time; about 4.1% belongs to the top ten. Sequenced material: peripheral blood. These receptors were collected from a man in his 60s with acute or convalescent COVID-19.

To note about this clone: This sample also contains other DNA sequences that code for the same CDR3. V is TRBV30 and J is TRBJ1-3; no reliable D call. The ends were cut back, 1 base at V and 0 bases at J, with 4 bases in the middle. This CDR3 has 13 residues. Germline CDR1 GTSNPN, CDR2 SVGIG (reference sequence). The CDR3 sequence is CAWSGSSGNTIYF. The DNA for the CDR3 is TGTGCCTGGAGTGGTAGCTCTGGAAACACCATATATTTT.

This sequence joins TRBV5-4 and TRBJ1-1; possibly TRBD1 for D (6 bases). This CDR3 spans 14 amino acids. CDR1 and CDR2 from the germline V gene are SGHNT and YYREEE (reference sequence). V was cut by 10 bases and J by 6 bases, with 22 bases left in between. The CDR3 DNA is TGTGCCGCCAGCCTGGCGGGGGGCGTTGCTGAAGCTTTCTTT. The encoded protein is CAASLAGGVAEAFF.

Note on this clone: The identical CDR3 is also encoded by other nucleotide sequences in the sample. The chain joins TRBV27 to TRBJ2-2; TRBD1 agrees at 8 bases. In germline, CDR1 is MNHEY, CDR2 SMNVEV (reference sequence). The CDR3 is 16 residues long. The junction had 4 bases not matched to a gene; V was cut back by 3 bases and J by 1 base. CDR3 sequence (DNA): TGTGCCAGCAGTTTGCCCGGGACAGGGAACACCGGGGAGCTGTTTTTT. Its translation is CASSLPGTGNTGELFF.

The chain joins TRBV7-2 to TRBJ2-7; 14 bases agree with TRBD2. The germline CDR1 and CDR2 sequences are SGHTA and FQGNSA. This CDR3 has 16 amino acids. The ends lost 3 bases at V and 4 bases at J; junction bases unmatched: 5. CDR3 region: CASSLGLAGVRYEQYF. CDR3 nucleotides: TGTGCCAGCAGCTTGGGACTAGCGGGAGTTCGGTACGAGCAGTACTTC.

This chain links TRBV10-2 with TRBJ2-5; 9 bases line up with TRBD1. The V segment lost 3 bases and the J segment 7 bases; nucleotides outside the gene matches: 15. The CDR3 extends over 17 amino acids. Germline values: CDR1 WSHSY, CDR2 SAAADI. CDR3: CASSEPDRGSLQWTQYF. The CDR3 bases are TGCGCCAGCAGTGAACCTGACAGGGGGTCCCTACAATGGACCCAGTACTTC.

The chain uses TRBV4-3 and TRBJ2-6; 8 bases are a match to TRBD1. Germline CDR1 reads LGHNA; CDR2 reads YSLEER. J was trimmed by 4 bases and V by 4 bases; bases with no gene match: 3. The CDR3 sequence is 15 residues long. The CDR3 spells CASSRTGPGANVLTF. CDR3 DNA: TGCGCCAGCAGCCGGACAGGGCCCGGGGCCAACGTCCTGACTTTC.

The chain's CDR3 is CASGLLSAYEQYF. The DNA for the CDR3 is TGTGCTAGTGGTCTCCTCTCTGCCTACGAGCAGTACTTC. The rearrangement links TRBV12-5 to TRBJ2-7; D call uncertain. Trimming left V 5 bases short and J 2 bases short, with 10 bases between. The CDR3 loop spans 13 amino acids. Germline V lookup: CDR1 LGHNT, CDR2 FRNRAP.

The chain couples TRBV27 to TRBJ2-2; 14 bases fit TRBD2. The CDR3 is 18 residues long. Germline V gene sequence: CDR1 MNHEY, CDR2 SMNVEV (reference sequence). Germline trimming cut 3 bases from V and 4 bases from J; bases unmatched to any gene: 7. CDR3: CASSFRGLAGEITGELFF. The CDR3 bases are TGTGCCAGCAGTTTTAGGGGACTAGCGGGAGAGATCACCGGGGAGCTGTTTTTT.

The rearrangement joins TRBV10-1 to TRBJ2-7, with 9 bases matching TRBD1. After removal of 3 bases from V and 2 bases from J, the junction contained 8 bases not matched to a gene. The V gene's germline CDR1 is WNHNN and CDR2 SYGVQD (reference sequence). The CDR3 is 16 residues long. CDR3 protein: CASSEVQGAKAYEQYF. In DNA, the CDR3 is TGCGCCAGCAGTGAAGTACAGGGGGCTAAGGCCTACGAGCAGTACTTC.